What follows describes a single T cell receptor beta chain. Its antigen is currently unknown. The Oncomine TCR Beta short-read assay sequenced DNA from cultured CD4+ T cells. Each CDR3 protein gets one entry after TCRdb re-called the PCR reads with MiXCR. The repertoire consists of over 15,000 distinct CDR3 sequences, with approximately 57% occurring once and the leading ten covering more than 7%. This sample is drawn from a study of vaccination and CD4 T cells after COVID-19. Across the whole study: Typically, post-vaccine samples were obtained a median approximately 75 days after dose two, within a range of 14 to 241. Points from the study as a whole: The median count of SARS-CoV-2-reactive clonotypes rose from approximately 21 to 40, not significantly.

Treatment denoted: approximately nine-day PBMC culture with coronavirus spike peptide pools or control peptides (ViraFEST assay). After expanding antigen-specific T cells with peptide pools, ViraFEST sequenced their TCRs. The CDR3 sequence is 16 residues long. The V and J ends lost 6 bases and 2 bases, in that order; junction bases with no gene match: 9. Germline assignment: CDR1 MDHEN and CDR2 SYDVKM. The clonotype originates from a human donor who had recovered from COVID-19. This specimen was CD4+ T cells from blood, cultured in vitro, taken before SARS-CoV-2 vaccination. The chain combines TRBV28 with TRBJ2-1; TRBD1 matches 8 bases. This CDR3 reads CASSLRQGKTYNEQFF. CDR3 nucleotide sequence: TGTGCCAGCAGCTTAAGACAGGGGAAAACCTACAATGAGCAGTTCTTC.